This T cell receptor beta chain was recorded in a study of graft-versus-host responses after intestinal transplantation. Overall study: Among the recipients, all got anti-thymocyte globulin induction and then tacrolimus and steroids for approximately 3 years.

Turning to this clone: What it binds is not known.

Germline lookup yields CDR1 MNHNS and CDR2 SASEGT. Trimming took 1 base from V and 8 from J, leaving 11 bases between them. There are 13 residues in the CDR3. Some clones are missing from TCRdb's copy, which holds only in-frame ones; the method was immunoSEQ multiplex PCR. In the table there are approximately 110,000 clones, 85% to 95% of which are singletons. The TCR originated in a human donor who was the organ donor for an intestinal transplant. The input for sequencing was unstimulated CD8+ T cells sorted from spleen or lymph node cells, taken before transplant. This chain joins TRBV6-1 and TRBJ1-2; a weak D match, TRBD1 (6 bases). The DNA of the CDR3 is TGTGCCAGCAGTGAAGGATTTGGGGGCGGCTACACCTTC. This gives the protein CASSEGFGGGYTF.